These 7 T cell receptor beta chains share one sample of origin, sequenced in a study of early T cells in non-severe SARS-CoV-2 infection. One entry per CDR3 protein results from TCRdb running MiXCR on the 5' RACE reads. Altogether about 94,000 distinct CDR3 sequences are present, about 13% being singletons, with the ten largest covering 2% to 2.5%. Sequencing was carried out using whole blood. These receptors were taken from an adult who was a healthcare worker with PCR-confirmed SARS-CoV-2 infection or an uninfected control (not recorded which).

In its sample, this clonotype was seen a few times. The chain couples TRBV20-1 to TRBJ2-3, with a tentative D call TRBD2 (5 bases). V was pared by 5 bases and J by 0 bases, with 9 bases between. There are 13 residues in the CDR3. Germline V lookup: CDR1 DFQATT, CDR2 SNEGSKA (reference sequence). CDR3 coding DNA: TGCAGTGCTCCGACTACTAGCACAGATACGCAGTATTTT. Residues: CSAPTTSTDTQYF.

This clonotype was seen a few times. This chain uses TRBV5-1 with TRBJ1-1; 7 bases are a match to TRBD1. The V segment lost 4 bases and the J segment 8 bases; nucleotides outside the gene matches: 8. The CDR3 length is 13 residues. Germline CDR1 is SGHRS and CDR2 is YFSETQ. DNA of the CDR3: TGCGCCAGCAGCGGAACACAGGGGAGGGAAGCTTTCTTT. Residues: CASSGTQGREAFF.

This clonotype turned up a few times. The chain is built from TRBV12-3 or TRBV12-4 and TRBJ1-1; D unresolved. Deletions cut 3 bases from V and 6 bases from J, with 8 bases between. The CDR3 contains 12 residues. CDR3 nucleotides: TGTGCCAGCAGTTTTAATTTCGCTGAAGCTTTCTTT. It specifies CASSFNFAEAFF.

This clonotype was seen more than once but under ten times. The CDR3: CASSIYYTGELFF. CDR3 bases: TGTGCCAGCAGCATTTACTACACCGGGGAGCTGTTTTTT. The genes are TRBV7-9 and TRBJ2-2; D is uncertain. Germline V gene lookup returns CDR1 SEHNR and CDR2 FQNEAQ (reference sequence). V was pared by 5 bases and J by 3 bases, with 7 bases between. CDR3 size: 13 residues.

This clonotype was seen many times. The J gene is TRBJ2-3, the V gene TRBV18, with 7 positions matching TRBD1. The length of the CDR3 is 14 residues. CDR1 is KGHSH, CDR2 LQKENI, per germline. V lost 5 bases to trimming and J lost 7 bases; unmatched junction nucleotides: 9. The CDR3 nucleotides read TGTGCCAGCTCATCAACTCCGACAGGGTATACGCAGTATTTT. As protein: CASSSTPTGYTQYF.

This chain connects TRBV28 to TRBJ2-7; possible D gene TRBD1, 6 bases. The length of the CDR3 is 16 residues. Germline CDR1 reads MDHEN; CDR2 reads SYDVKM. Trimming took 4 bases from V and 0 from J, leaving 16 bases between them. The CDR3 DNA reads as TGTGCCAGCAGTTCTATTTTCACAGGGATCTCCTACGAGCAGTACTTC. Translating gives CASSSIFTGISYEQYF.

This clonotype was seen a handful of times. This rearrangement joins TRBV6-1 to TRBJ2-1; 10 bases fit TRBD2. Germline V gene sequence: CDR1 MNHNS, CDR2 SASEGT. The CDR3 runs 16 residues. Unmatched junction bases numbered 8, after V lost 6 bases and J lost 3 bases. The CDR3 DNA reads as TGTGCCAGCAGAAGGACTAGCGGAACCTACTACAATGAGCAGTTCTTC. Translated: CASRRTSGTYYNEQFF.